The T cell receptor beta chain described here comes from a study of shared clonotypes between healthy human individuals. The germline gives CDR1 SGHNT, CDR2 YYREEE (reference sequence). The CDR3 covers 15 residues. In its sample, this clone was seen once. A far larger clone is only one base removed, so a read error is likely. The authors ran unsorted PBMC replicate PCRs on 300 ng DNA, some 30,000 T cell genomes. In the original workflow: ImmunoSEQ yielded junction-only sequences lacking quality scores, so filtering differed. TCRdb keeps only in-frame clones here, not all; method: immunoSEQ multiplex PCR. V, J and clone size derive from that table, while D and trimming were established from the DNA sequence. The sample lists around 440,000 clones, 70% to 80% seen once, with about 12% in the top ten.

This TCR was recovered from a woman between 35 and 50 years old in good health. Some clones in this sample may be carry-over from other donors' samples. Sequencing input: PBMCs. This chain links TRBV5-4 with TRBJ2-7, with D possibly being TRBD2 (6 bases). CDR3 amino acids: CAGSLGGASSYEQYF. For the CDR3, the DNA is TGTGCCGGCAGCTTAGGCGGGGCGAGCTCCTACGAGCAGTACTTC.